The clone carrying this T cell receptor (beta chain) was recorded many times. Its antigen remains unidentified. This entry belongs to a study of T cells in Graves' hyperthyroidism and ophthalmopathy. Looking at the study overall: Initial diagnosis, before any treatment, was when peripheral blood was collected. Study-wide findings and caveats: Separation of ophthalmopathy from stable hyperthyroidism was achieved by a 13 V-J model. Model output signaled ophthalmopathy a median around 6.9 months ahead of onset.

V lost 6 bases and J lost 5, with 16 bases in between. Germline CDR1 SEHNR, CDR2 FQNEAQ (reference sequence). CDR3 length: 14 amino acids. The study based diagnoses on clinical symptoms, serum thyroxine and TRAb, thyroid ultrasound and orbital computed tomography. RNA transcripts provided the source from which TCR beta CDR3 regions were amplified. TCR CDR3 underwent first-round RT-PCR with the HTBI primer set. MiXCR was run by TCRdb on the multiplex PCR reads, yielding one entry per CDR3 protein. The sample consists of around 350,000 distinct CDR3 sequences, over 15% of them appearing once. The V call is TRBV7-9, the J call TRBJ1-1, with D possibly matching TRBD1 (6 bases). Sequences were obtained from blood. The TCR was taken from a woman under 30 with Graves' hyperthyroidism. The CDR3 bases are TGTGCCAGCAGGCCGGGGGGCCGGGGTACTGAAGCTTTCTTT. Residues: CASRPGGRGTEAFF.